These 6 T cell receptor beta chains came from one sample sequenced in a study of blood T cell repertoires in COVID-19. Clones were read by immunoSEQ multiplex PCR, and TCRdb kept only the in-frame ones, dropping some. The sample consists of under 150,000 clones, nearly 85% of them appearing once. The specimen sequenced was PBMCs or T cells enriched from blood (not recorded which). The receptors were gathered from a man aged 50-60 years in a cohort exposed to, infected with or recovered from COVID-19 (not recorded which).

The chain is built from TRBV7-2 and TRBJ2-2, with D maybe TRBD2 (6 bases). Germline V CDR1 and CDR2: SGHTA, FQGNSA. The CDR3 consists of 17 residues. Trimming pared 5 bases from V and 6 bases from J, leaving 22 bases between. CDR3 in amino acids: CASSRRTLAKRAGELFF. The CDR3 nucleotides are TGTGCCAGCAGCCGCAGGACCCTAGCGAAGAGGGCCGGGGAGCTGTTTTTT.

This clone was counted once. This specimen includes other DNA sequences encoding the same CDR3. The rearrangement uses TRBV19 and TRBJ2-2; 8 bases line up with TRBD1. Trimming removed 3 bases from V and 1 base from J; junction bases left unmatched: 1. Germline V gene lookup returns CDR1 LNHDA and CDR2 SQIVND (reference sequence). The CDR3 covers 15 residues. The CDR3 sequence is CASSIGQGNTGELFF. Written as DNA, the CDR3 is TGTGCCAGTAGTATCGGACAGGGGAACACCGGGGAGCTGTTTTTT.

The gene calls are TRBV19 and TRBJ1-5; no clear D. Germline CDR1 is LNHDA and CDR2 is SQIVND (reference sequence). This CDR3 has 16 residues. The V and J ends lost 6 bases and 5 bases respectively, with 20 bases between them. Here the CDR3 reads CASREVRQSWDQPQHF. The CDR3 DNA reads as TGTGCCAGTAGGGAGGTCCGCCAGAGTTGGGATCAGCCCCAGCATTTT. The full variable domain, with the rest looked up from reference TRBV19 and TRBJ1-5, is DGGITQSPKYLFRKEGQNVTLSCEQNLNHDAMYWYRQDPGQGLRLIYYSQIVNDFQKGDIAEGYSVSREKKESFPLTVTSAQKNPTAFYLCASREVRQSWDQPQHFGDGTRLSIL.

This clone has only a few counts. V usage is TRBV6-6 and J usage is TRBJ1-1; unclear D gene. The length of the CDR3 is 11 residues. Trimming took off 8 bases at V and 0 bases at J, with 4 bases between the two ends. Germline loops: CDR1 MNHNY, CDR2 SVGAGI (reference sequence). The CDR3 DNA reads TGTGCCAGCGGCATGAACACTGAAGCTTTCTTT. Amino acids: CASGMNTEAFF.

The chain uses TRBV4-3 and TRBJ2-7; no clear D gene. CDR3 length equals 16 residues. Germline CDR1 LGHNA, CDR2 YSLEER. V was pared by 3 bases and J by 0 bases, with 15 bases between. CDR3 loop: CASSQQWADRSYEQYF. The DNA for the CDR3 is TGCGCCAGCAGCCAGCAGTGGGCAGATCGCTCCTACGAGCAGTACTTC.

The chain joins TRBV13 to TRBJ2-1; 11 positions agree with TRBD2. Trimming cost V 3 bases and J 5 bases; bases outside gene matches: 6. CDR3 length: 16 amino acids. CDR1 is PRHDT, CDR2 FYEKMQ, per germline (reference sequence). CDR3 loop: CASSFRLAGFNNEQFF. For the CDR3, the DNA is TGTGCCAGCAGCTTCAGACTAGCGGGATTCAACAATGAGCAGTTCTTC.